This TCR beta chain was found in a study of T cells expressing NK-cell markers. Findings and caveats of the study: Uncertainty persisted over the HCMV specificity of expanded NKG2C+ T cell clones.

As regards this clonotype: Its specificity is not known.

The CDR3 has 16 amino acids. CDR1 is KGHSH and CDR2 is LQKENI in the germline V gene. TCRdb re-called the 5' RACE reads, yielding one record per CDR3 amino acid sequence without DNA. This table holds 250,000 to 300,000 distinct CDR3 sequences. This receptor was taken from a young man in good health. This chain uses TRBV18 with TRBJ2-3. Sequencing used blood T cells: a sorted CD56 or NKG2C T cell subset, CD4+ or CD8+ T cells, or bulk PBMC T cells (not recorded which). CDR3 in amino acids: CASSPPYRKSTDTQYF.